These T cell receptor beta chains were read from a single sample in a study of CD8 T cells in ankylosing spondylitis. TCRdb re-derived calls from the 5' RACE reads in MiXCR, one entry per CDR3 protein. The sample records roughly 48,000 distinct CDR3 sequences, 7.4% being singletons. Sequencing was carried out using blood, either unsorted or a sorted T cell fraction (not recorded which). The receptors were gathered from a female donor with ankylosing spondylitis or in good health (not recorded which). CDR3s include the opening cysteine and the closing phenylalanine or tryptophan. D genes are given only for firm matches. Clone size is shown for a subset of rows, as once, few, many or a class of expanded clone.

-	TRBV12-3/TRBV12-4	TRBD1	TRBJ2-2	TGTGCCCTCTGTTTTCCCGGACAGGGAACCGGCGACACCGGGGAGCTGTTTTTT	CALCFPGQGTGDTGELFF
many	TRBV12-3/TRBV12-4	-	TRBJ2-3	TGTGCCAGCAGTTTCGTGACCACGCAGTATTTT	CASSFVTTQYF
many	TRBV5-1	TRBD2	TRBJ2-5	TGCGCCAGCAGCTTGAAGGTTCGGACTAGCGGAACTCAAGAGACCCAGTACTTC	CASSLKVRTSGTQETQYF
few	TRBV12-3/TRBV12-4	-	TRBJ1-3	TGTGCCAGCAGTTCCGGGACGGCGGCTGGAAACACCATATATTTT	CASSSGTAAGNTIYF
many	TRBV5-1	TRBD2	TRBJ2-3	TGCGCCAGCAGCTTGTATAATAGCGGGGAAGATACGCAGTATTTT	CASSLYNSGEDTQYF
many	TRBV7-7	-	TRBJ2-5	TGTGCTAGCAGCCACCACAAGGCCCAGTACTTC	CASSHHKAQYF
many	TRBV5-1	-	TRBJ2-1	TGCGCCAGCAGCTTGGGAGGGTTGGGGAACAATGAGCAGTTCTTC	CASSLGGLGNNEQFF
many	TRBV5-1	TRBD1	TRBJ1-2	TGCGCCAGCAGCTCCGGACAGGGGGCGCCGCTCTATGGCTACACCTTC	CASSSGQGAPLYGYTF
many	TRBV5-1	-	TRBJ2-1	TGCGCCAGCAGCTTGGCCGTGGGGGTCCCCTACAATGAGCAGTTCTTC	CASSLAVGVPYNEQFF
many	TRBV5-1	-	TRBJ2-3	TGCGCCAGCAGCTTGGGCGTGGTGGGAGATACGCAGTATTTT	CASSLGVVGDTQYF
many	TRBV4-2	-	TRBJ1-1	TGTGCCAGTCAGGACCTGGTACACACTGAAGCTTTCTTT	CASQDLVHTEAFF
many	TRBV29-1	-	TRBJ1-5	TGCAGCGTGGAAGGACAGCCCAATCAGCCCCAGCATTTT	CSVEGQPNQPQHF
many	TRBV29-1	-	TRBJ2-3	TGCAGCTCTGAGTCAGGCACAGATACGCAGTATTTT	CSSESGTDTQYF
few	TRBV2	-	TRBJ1-2	TGTGCCAGCAAACAGAAAAAGGATGGCTACACCTTC	CASKQKKDGYTF
many	TRBV28	-	TRBJ1-5	TGTGCCAGCAGCCGGTGGGGGGGATCTCAGCCCCAGCATTTT	CASSRWGGSQPQHF
-	TRBV5-6	TRBD1	TRBJ2-7	TGTGCCAGCAGCTTAGGGACAGAAGGCGAGCAGTACTTC	CASSLGTEGEQYF
medium-sized	TRBV29-1	TRBD2	TRBJ2-1	TGCAGCGTGGTGGTAGCGGGGCTTTACAATGAGCAGTTCTTC	CSVVVAGLYNEQFF
many	TRBV5-4	-	TRBJ1-1	TGTGCCAGCAGCTTGGAAGGTGTCAAAGCTTTCTTT	CASSLEGVKAFF
once	TRBV7-9	-	TRBJ1-1	TGTGCCAGCTCCGGACAGTTTAACACTGAAGCTTTCTTT	CASSGQFNTEAFF
many	TRBV3-1	TRBD2	TRBJ2-3	TGTGCCAGCAGCCAAGATCGGCCGGGGGGGGATACAGATACGCAGTATTTT	CASSQDRPGGDTDTQYF
many	TRBV7-6	-	TRBJ1-5	TGTGCCAGCAGCTTAGTCAATCAGCCCCAGCATTTT	CASSLVNQPQHF
many	TRBV12-3/TRBV12-4	-	TRBJ2-2	TGTGCCAGCAGTTTAAGGGGGACATCCGGGGAGCTGTTTTTT	CASSLRGTSGELFF
large	TRBV6-6	-	TRBJ1-5	TGTGCCAGCTGGTGGGGGGGCAATCAGCCCCAGCATTTT	CASWWGGNQPQHF
many	TRBV5-1	-	TRBJ1-1	TGCGCCAGCAGCTTCAGCGACCCGATGAACACTGAAGCTTTCTTT	CASSFSDPMNTEAFF
-	TRBV29-1	-	TRBJ2-6	TGCAGCGTTGATTGGACGGGGGCCAACGTCCTGACTTTC	CSVDWTGANVLTF
-	TRBV7-3	TRBD1	TRBJ2-1	TGTGCCAGCAGCTTAATAGGCCGCGGGACAGGGGGAGATTTAGGGCCCTACAATGAGCAGTTCTTC	CASSLIGRGTGGDLGPYNEQFF
many	TRBV5-1	-	TRBJ1-6	TGCGCCAGCAGCTTGGAGGGGAGCTCCTATAATTCACCCCTCCACTTT	CASSLEGSSYNSPLHF
many	TRBV12-3/TRBV12-4	TRBD1	TRBJ1-1	TGTGCCAGCATCCTCGACAGGGGCACTGAAGCTTTCTTT	CASILDRGTEAFF
many	TRBV12-3/TRBV12-4	TRBD2	TRBJ2-2	TGTGCCAGCCGGGGTTCCCGCGGGGGGGCCGGCGGGGAGCTGTTTTTT	CASRGSRGGAGGELFF
few	TRBV27	-	TRBJ1-2	TGTGCCAGCAGTTTATCGGGGGCAAACTATGGCTACACCTTC	CASSLSGANYGYTF
many	TRBV27	-	TRBJ2-2	TGTGCCAGCAGTTTTCAGGGATTTCAAGGCGGGGAGCTGTTTTTT	CASSFQGFQGGELFF
few	TRBV5-6	TRBD2	TRBJ2-1	TGTGCCAGCAGCTCCGGACTAGCGGGGGACAATGAGCAGTTCTTC	CASSSGLAGDNEQFF
many	TRBV18	TRBD1	TRBJ2-3	TGTGCCAGCTCACCAGACAGGGAAACAGATACGCAGTATTTT	CASSPDRETDTQYF
once	TRBV7-9	-	TRBJ2-7	TGTGCCAGCAGTTTAGCTGCCCCGCGCTCCTACGAGCAGTACTTC	CASSLAAPRSYEQYF
-	TRBV20-1	TRBD1	TRBJ1-1	TGCAGTGCGAGACTCGGGACAGGGAATTCCATAAACACTGAAGCTTTCTTT	CSARLGTGNSINTEAFF
many	TRBV18	-	TRBJ1-1	TGTGCCAGCTCACCACCGTGGGGCGGGGGAACGAACACTGAAGCTTTCTTT	CASSPPWGGGTNTEAFF
many	TRBV4-1	-	TRBJ1-1	TGCGCCAGCAGCCACTGGTTCTCCTTGGCCCTAAGGAACACTGAAGCTTTCTTT	CASSHWFSLALRNTEAFF
few	TRBV6-1	TRBD2	TRBJ2-7	TGTGCCAGCCCCCGGGAGGCCTCCTACGAGCAGTACTTC	CASPREASYEQYF
many	TRBV15	-	TRBJ1-1	TGTGCCACCAGCAGAGATTATTCCGACAGCGAAGCTTTCTTT	CATSRDYSDSEAFF
many	TRBV12-3/TRBV12-4	TRBD1	TRBJ1-4	TGTGCCAGCAGTTTGGGTGACAGGGAGAATGAAAAACTGTTTTTT	CASSLGDRENEKLFF
many	TRBV20-1	-	TRBJ1-4	TGCAGTGCTTCATCGACCGGCCGATCACCTCGCGAGGATTGGGAAAAACTGTTTTTT	CSASSTGRSPREDWEKLFF
many	TRBV7-8	-	TRBJ2-1	TGTGCCAGCAGCTTAATTCTCAGGACAGTGGGAAGCGATGAGCAGTTCTTC	CASSLILRTVGSDEQFF
-	TRBV6-5	-	TRBJ2-5	TGTGCCAGCAGTTACTCTTGGGGGAGTCAAGAGACCCAGTACTTC	CASSYSWGSQETQYF
many	TRBV28	TRBD1	TRBJ2-1	TGTGCCAGCGGACAGGGTTTCTCCTACAATGAGCAGTTCTTC	CASGQGFSYNEQFF
many	TRBV5-1	-	TRBJ1-1	TGCGCCAGCAGCTTGAGGAAGAGGGAGAACACTGAAGCTTTCTTT	CASSLRKRENTEAFF
few	TRBV11-2	-	TRBJ2-3	TGTGCCAGCAGCAAACAGGGTTGGCCAGATACGCAGTATTTT	CASSKQGWPDTQYF
many	TRBV4-1	-	TRBJ2-3	TGCGCCAGCAGCCAAGACCCGGAGACTAGCACAGATACGCAGTATTTT	CASSQDPETSTDTQYF
-	TRBV11-2	-	TRBJ1-2	TGTGCCAGCAGCTTAGAGGTCGGGCAGGGCTATGGCTACACCTTC	CASSLEVGQGYGYTF
many	TRBV5-1	-	TRBJ2-1	TGCGCCAGCAGCTTGGCCGGGGTCCAGGGGAGCAATGAGCAGTTCTTC	CASSLAGVQGSNEQFF